The 21 T cell receptor beta chains listed next were all sequenced from one sample in a study of blood T cells in healthy people across ages. A second PCR, run for about 7 to 11 cycles, used a sample-barcoded 5' primer plus a J-beta primer mix. One entry per CDR3 protein results from TCRdb running MiXCR on the 5' RACE reads. The sample carries 660,000 or so distinct CDR3 sequences, approximately 59% recorded once. The sample was blood. The receptor source for this set is a man aged 60 to 75 in good health.

This chain connects TRBV3-1 to TRBJ1-2; D unresolved. The germline CDR1 and CDR2 sequences are LGHDT and YNNKEL (reference sequence). V lost 0 bases, J lost 7 bases, and 9 bases lay in between. The CDR3 has 13 residues. CDR3 residues: CASSQDGVGGYTF. The CDR3 DNA is TGTGCCAGCAGCCAAGATGGGGTGGGTGGCTACACCTTC.

In regard to this clonotype: A much larger clonotype is one base distant, so this may be a read error. This sequence joins TRBV15 and TRBJ2-1; 9 nucleotides match TRBD2. Germline V CDR1 and CDR2: LNHNV, YYDKDF (reference sequence). The CDR3 consists of 16 residues. As DNA, the CDR3 is TGTGCCTCCAGCAAGTTTAGCGGGGGCCAGAGCAATGAGCAGTTCTTC. Translated: CASSKFSGGQSNEQFF.

This chain connects TRBV18 to TRBJ1-6; D may be TRBD1 (6 bases). The CDR3 consists of 15 residues. Between the trimmed V and J ends, which lost 3 bases and 5 bases, there was a span of 11 bases. In germline, CDR1 is KGHSH, CDR2 LQKENI. CDR3 sequence reads: CASSPLQGDNSPLHF. DNA for the CDR3: TGTGCCAGCTCACCGTTACAGGGCGATAATTCACCCCTCCACTTT.

This clonotype turned up a few times. The gene calls are TRBV12-3 or TRBV12-4 and TRBJ2-3; TRBD2 matches 14 bases. The CDR3 length is 17 residues. Losses at the gene ends were 6 bases for V and 4 bases for J; bases not matched to a gene: 9. The CDR3 region has the DNA TGTGCCAGCAGGCCCGGGACTAGCGGGGGCCCGCCAGATACGCAGTATTTT. Its protein product is CASRPGTSGGPPDTQYF.

The rearrangement uses TRBV2 and TRBJ2-3; D ambiguous. The CDR3 has 14 amino acids. Germline V lookup: CDR1 SNHLY, CDR2 FYNNEI. V shed 8 bases and J shed 2 bases, with 14 bases lying between them. CDR3 in amino acids: CASVRRTSTDTQYF. The CDR3 DNA sequence: TGTGCCAGCGTCCGGCGGACCTCCACAGATACGCAGTATTTT.

This chain connects TRBV2 to TRBJ2-5; D remains ambiguous. CDR3 length equals 14 residues. Germline V gene sequence: CDR1 SNHLY, CDR2 FYNNEI. Trimming left V 1 base short and J 1 base short, with 7 bases between. The CDR3 here is CASSEGAVQETQYF. The DNA of the CDR3 is TGTGCCAGCAGTGAAGGGGCAGTCCAAGAGACCCAGTACTTC.

This clonotype was seen more than once but under ten times. CDR3 region: CASSLRDVTYEQYF. In nucleotides, the CDR3 is TGCGCCAGCAGCCTCCGGGACGTCACCTACGAGCAGTACTTC. This rearrangement joins TRBV4-1 to TRBJ2-7; D tentatively fits TRBD1 or TRBD2 (5 bases each). The germline V gene encodes CDR1 MGHRA and CDR2 YSYEKL. The V and J ends lost 4 bases and 2 bases respectively, with 12 bases between them. The CDR3 runs 14 residues.

This clonotype was seen more than once but under ten times. The gene calls are TRBV6-5 and TRBJ1-6; D unresolved. Germline V CDR1 and CDR2: MNHEY, SVGAGI. CDR3 length: 15 residues. V lost 5 bases and J 5 bases, leaving 13 bases between the germline ends. The CDR3 coding sequence is TGTGCCAGCAGTGACACCGGAGGCGATAATTCACCCCTCCACTTT. Translation: CASSDTGGDNSPLHF.

This chain joins TRBV19 and TRBJ2-5, with D uncertain. This CDR3 region has 14 residues. Germline CDR1 reads LNHDA; CDR2 reads SQIVND (reference sequence). V gave up 3 bases and J gave up 4 bases, with 12 bases separating them. CDR3: CASSIGVWGETQYF. The CDR3 region has the DNA TGTGCCAGTAGTATTGGGGTTTGGGGAGAGACCCAGTACTTC. Supplemented by reference TRBV19 and TRBJ2-5, the full variable domain reads DGGITQSPKYLFRKEGQNVTLSCEQNLNHDAMYWYRQDPGQGLRLIYYSQIVNDFQKGDIAEGYSVSREKKESFPLTVTSAQKNPTAFYLCASSIGVWGETQYFGPGTRLLVL.

V usage is TRBV5-1 and J usage is TRBJ2-5, with D unclear. The CDR3 is 15 residues long. Trimming removed 0 bases from V and 2 bases from J, with 11 bases in between. Germline V gene data show CDR1 as SGHRS and CDR2 as YFSETQ. CDR3 DNA sequence: TGCGCCAGCAGCTTGGAGCCAGGAGTGCAAGAGACCCAGTACTTC. Its translation: CASSLEPGVQETQYF.

This clonotype was seen a single time. The CDR3 coding sequence is TGCAGCGTTGAGCTAGCACCTGGGGATGAGCAGTTCTTC. It is translated as CSVELAPGDEQFF. The chain carries TRBV29-1 and TRBJ2-1, with D perhaps TRBD2 (5 bases). In germline, CDR1 is SQVTM, CDR2 ANQGSEA. This CDR3 spans 13 amino acids. V was shortened by 3 bases and J by 8 bases, with 14 bases between the two germline ends.

Concerning this clonotype itself: A read error may account for a junction end that differs from germline. V usage is TRBV12-3 or TRBV12-4 and J usage is TRBJ2-7, with 11 bases identical to TRBD2. The length of the CDR3 is 14 residues. CDR3 amino acids: CASSLAGGRPEQYF. DNA of the CDR3: TGTGCCAGTAGTTTAGCGGGAGGGCGACCCGAGCAGTACTTC.

The V call is TRBV7-9, the J call TRBJ2-4; 12 bases fit TRBD2. V gave up 6 bases and J gave up 8 bases; unmatched junction bases: 2. The germline gives CDR1 SEHNR, CDR2 FQNEAQ (reference sequence). The CDR3 length is 13 residues. CDR3 sequence reads: CASSRTSGDIQYF. In nucleotides, the CDR3 is TGTGCCAGCAGTCGGACTAGCGGGGACATTCAGTACTTC.

The gene calls are TRBV24-1 and TRBJ2-5; 12 nucleotides line up with TRBD1. This CDR3 comprises 16 residues. Trimming at V came to 3 bases and at J to 4 bases, leaving 5 bases not matched to a gene. CDR1 is KGHDR, CDR2 SFDVKD, per germline. The CDR3 bases are TGTGCCACCAGTGATGGGACAGGGGGCTTACGAGAGACCCAGTACTTC. Translated: CATSDGTGGLRETQYF.

The gene calls are TRBV15 and TRBJ2-4; a possible D gene is TRBD2 (5 bases). The CDR3 is made up of 14 amino acids. From germline, CDR1 is LNHNV and CDR2 YYDKDF (reference sequence). V lost 0 bases, J lost 15 bases, and 18 bases lay in between. CDR3 sequence (DNA): TGTGCCACCAGCAGAGATGGAGAGGGAAGCCCTGCGTACTTC. It encodes CATSRDGEGSPAYF.

The chain joins TRBV24-1 to TRBJ2-1; D remains ambiguous. The CDR3 has 12 amino acids. V was shortened by 4 bases and J by 6 bases, with 6 bases between the two germline ends. Germline CDR1 is KGHDR and CDR2 is SFDVKD. Here the CDR3 reads CATSEWGNEQFF. The CDR3, as DNA: TGTGCCACCAGTGAATGGGGCAATGAGCAGTTCTTC.

This clonotype was detected once. DNA of the CDR3: TGTGCCAGCACCCAGGGGGGGGCCTACAATGAGCAGTTCTTC. Translated: CASTQGGAYNEQFF. The chain links TRBV11-1 to TRBJ2-1, with D possibly being TRBD1 or TRBD2 (7 bases each). The CDR3 consists of 14 residues. Germline V gene lookup returns CDR1 SGHAT and CDR2 FQDESV (reference sequence). Between the trimmed V and J ends, which lost 7 bases and 2 bases, there was a span of 12 bases.

This clonotype was seen only a few times. The chain has TRBV7-8 and TRBJ2-5, with a weak D call TRBD2 (5 bases). The DNA end is a closer match to TRBJ2-7, so the J assignment may be wrong. The germline gives CDR1 SGHVS, CDR2 FQNEAQ. The CDR3 consists of 15 residues. The CDR3 coding sequence is TGTGCCAGCAGCTTAGGGACTCCGGAGGCGTACGAGCAGTACTTC. Its translation: CASSLGTPEAYEQYF.

This chain joins TRBV6-6 and TRBJ1-4; perhaps TRBD1 as D (6 bases). V was shortened by 9 bases and J by 3 bases, with 11 bases between the two germline ends. Germline V CDR1 and CDR2: MNHNY, SVGAGI (reference sequence). The CDR3 runs to 13 residues. CDR3 in amino acids: CASAGVPNEKLFF. The CDR3 nucleotides read TGTGCCAGTGCAGGGGTTCCTAATGAAAAACTGTTTTTT.

The rearrangement links TRBV12-3 or TRBV12-4 to TRBJ2-1; D remains unclear. The CDR3 totals 14 residues. V lost 1 base, J lost 4 bases, and 8 bases lay in between. CDR3 in amino acids: CASSLGYGYNEQFF. The CDR3 bases are TGTGCCAGCAGTTTAGGTTACGGTTACAATGAGCAGTTCTTC.

This clonotype is a singleton in its sample. The V call is TRBV20-1, the J call TRBJ2-1, with 11 nucleotides matching TRBD2. V lost 6 bases, J lost 13 bases, and 14 bases stayed unmatched. The CDR3 loop spans 14 amino acids. Germline V CDR1 and CDR2: DFQATT, SNEGSKA (reference sequence). The CDR3 region is CSARTSGLSETQFF. In nucleotides, the CDR3 is TGCAGTGCAAGGACTAGCGGGCTTTCGGAGACCCAGTTCTTC.